This is a list of T cell receptor beta chains from one sample in a study of beta chain features in type 1 diabetes. Produced via immunoSEQ multiplex PCR; TCRdb's table is partial and in-frame only. The sample consists of 40,000 to 50,000 clones, around 63% of them appearing once. Sequencing was performed on Tregs from blood. The receptors stem from a young man with type 1 diabetes. Some clones in this sample may be carry-over from other donors' samples. Both conserved end residues are part of each CDR3. A D gene is named only where the DNA matches it firmly. Size is omitted from some rows. Given values are once, few, many or a class for expanded clones.

V gene	clone size	CDR3 length	D gene	J gene	CDR3 protein	CDR3 DNA
TRBV4-3	NA	17	TRBD2	TRBJ2-1	CASSQGLRTSGRNEQFF	TGCGCCAGCAGCCAAGGACTACGGACTAGCGGGAGAAATGAGCAGTTCTTC
TRBV2	once	15	TRBD1	TRBJ1-4	CASSFPGQGNEKLFF	TGTGCCAGCAGTTTCCCGGGACAGGGGAATGAAAAACTGTTTTTT
TRBV19	few	14	NA	TRBJ1-1	CASSPEDWNTEAFF	TGTGCCAGTAGTCCGGAGGACTGGAACACTGAAGCTTTCTTT
TRBV5-1	NA	14	TRBD1	TRBJ1-4	CASSSTGRREKLFF	TGCGCCAGCAGCTCGACAGGGAGAAGAGAAAAACTGTTTTTT
TRBV7-9	NA	13	NA	TRBJ1-1	CASTLGGNTEAFF	TGTGCCAGCACCCTAGGGGGGAACACTGAAGCTTTCTTT
TRBV6-5	once	15	NA	TRBJ1-1	CASSYSGGIPTEAFF	TGTGCCAGCAGTTACTCGGGAGGGATCCCCACTGAAGCTTTCTTT
TRBV5-1	NA	14	NA	TRBJ1-2	CASSLAGGGGGYTF	TGCGCCAGCAGCTTGGCCGGTGGGGGCGGTGGCTACACCTTC
TRBV7-2	once	15	TRBD1	TRBJ2-5	CASSRQTGGRETQYF	TGTGCCAGCAGCCGACAAACAGGGGGGCGAGAGACCCAGTACTTC
TRBV5-6	NA	15	TRBD2	TRBJ2-3	CASSRSGGLADTQYF	TGTGCCAGCAGCCGAAGCGGGGGATTGGCAGATACGCAGTATTTT
TRBV5-4	few	15	NA	TRBJ2-3	CASSQTSFPTDTQYF	TGTGCCAGCAGCCAGACTAGTTTCCCCACAGATACGCAGTATTTT
TRBV7-2	NA	17	TRBD1	TRBJ1-6	CASSYSGGNAYNSPLHF	TGTGCCAGCAGCTATTCAGGGGGGAATGCCTATAATTCACCCCTCCACTTT
TRBV11-3	NA	14	TRBD1	TRBJ2-2	CASSRGQDTGELFF	TGTGCCAGCAGCAGAGGACAGGACACCGGGGAGCTGTTTTTT
TRBV7-9	NA	13	NA	TRBJ2-5	CASSLMAQETQYF	TGTGCCAGCAGCTTAATGGCACAAGAGACCCAGTACTTC
TRBV28	NA	11	NA	TRBJ1-6	CASSGNSPLHF	TGTGCCAGCTCAGGGAATTCACCCCTCCACTTT
TRBV7-9	NA	13	NA	TRBJ1-1	CASSGPVRTEAFF	TGTGCCAGCAGCGGCCCGGTGAGGACTGAAGCTTTCTTT
TRBV2	once	17	TRBD1	TRBJ2-6	CASSGRDRVSGANVLTF	TGTGCCAGCAGTGGGCGGGACAGGGTTTCTGGGGCCAACGTCCTGACTTTC
TRBV6-5	NA	15	NA	TRBJ2-3	CASSSFSGGTDTQYF	TGTGCCAGCAGTTCTTTTAGCGGCGGCACAGATACGCAGTATTTT
TRBV29-1	NA	13	TRBD1	TRBJ2-7	CSVDGTGSYEQYF	TGCAGCGTTGACGGGACAGGGTCCTACGAGCAGTACTTC
TRBV18	NA	13	NA	TRBJ2-5	CASSPIGGETQYF	TGTGCCAGCTCACCAATAGGCGGAGAGACCCAGTACTTC
TRBV28	NA	14	NA	TRBJ1-2	CASTYGGGRYGYTF	TGTGCCAGCACCTACGGCGGGGGACGCTATGGCTACACCTTC
TRBV6-5	few	14	TRBD1	TRBJ2-5	CASRPTGMGETQYF	TGTGCCAGCAGACCGACAGGGATGGGAGAGACCCAGTACTTC
TRBV27	NA	18	TRBD2	TRBJ2-1	CASSSRGLAVQAYNEQFF	TGTGCCAGCAGTTCAAGGGGACTAGCGGTCCAGGCCTACAATGAGCAGTTCTTC
TRBV4-2	once	14	NA	TRBJ2-5	CASSHGQIQETQYF	TGTGCCAGCAGCCACGGACAAATCCAAGAGACCCAGTACTTC
TRBV7-2	NA	14	TRBD2	TRBJ2-2	CASRLIGGGGALFF	TGTGCCAGCAGACTAATCGGTGGCGGGGGGGCGTTGTTTTTT
TRBV30	NA	12	NA	TRBJ2-3	CAWSVVADTQYF	TGTGCCTGGAGTGTAGTAGCCGATACGCAGTATTTT
TRBV5-6	NA	14	NA	TRBJ2-6	CASSWAPGANVLTF	TGTGCCAGCAGCTGGGCTCCTGGGGCCAACGTCCTGACTTTC
TRBV6-1	NA	14	NA	TRBJ2-7	CASSGQASSYEQYF	TGTGCCAGCAGTGGCCAGGCGAGCTCCTACGAGCAGTACTTC
TRBV19	NA	12	NA	TRBJ1-5	CASSTAGQPQHF	TGTGCCAGTAGTACCGCGGGTCAGCCCCAGCATTTT
TRBV7-9	NA	13	NA	TRBJ1-2	CASTPDSSYGYTF	TGTGCCAGTACTCCGGACAGTTCCTATGGCTACACCTTC
TRBV6-5	NA	14	TRBD1	TRBJ2-7	CASRDGTGYYEQYF	TGTGCCAGCAGAGACGGGACAGGGTACTACGAGCAGTACTTC
TRBV6-5	NA	14	NA	TRBJ2-3	CASSYSGSTDTQYF	TGTGCCAGCAGTTACTCGGGCAGCACAGATACGCAGTATTTT
TRBV4-3	few	14	NA	TRBJ1-6	CASSLQGGDSPLHF	TGCGCCAGCAGCTTACAGGGTGGGGATTCACCCCTCCACTTT
TRBV7-8	NA	13	NA	TRBJ1-2	CASSLRTDYGYTF	TGTGCCAGCAGCCTAAGGACAGACTATGGCTACACCTTC
TRBV10-2	NA	13	NA	TRBJ1-2	CASSATGIYGYTF	TGCGCCAGCAGCGCTACAGGGATCTATGGCTACACCTTC
TRBV7-9	NA	16	TRBD1	TRBJ1-3	CASRTQGALAGNTIYF	TGTGCCAGCAGGACCCAGGGGGCTCTAGCCGGAAACACCATATATTTT